The clone carrying this T cell receptor beta chain was counted once. The data derive from a study of blood T cell repertoires in COVID-19. Looking at the study overall: The analysed material was cDNA or gDNA that came from T cells, B-cell-depleted T cells, or PBMCs.

Generated by immunoSEQ multiplex PCR, the TCRdb table keeps only in-frame clones and is missing some. The sample has roughly 70,000 clones, 75% to 80% seen once; the top ten hold roughly a sixth. This CDR3 contains 16 residues. Germline V lookup: CDR1 SQVTM, CDR2 ANQGSEA. V shed 3 bases and J 1 base; nucleotides not matched to a gene: 11. Sequencing was carried out using peripheral blood. The V and J genes are TRBV29-1 and TRBJ1-1; 7 bases line up with TRBD1. The clonotype originates from a human donor in a cohort sampled during active COVID-19. The DNA for the CDR3 is TGCAGCGTTGATTTTTCGACAGGGATGAGGAACACTGAAGCTTTCTTT. Amino acids: CSVDFSTGMRNTEAFF.